The entry that follows covers one TCR beta chain sequence. The table lists this clonotype with many counts. Its binding antigen is unknown. Base qualities are not recorded, but no much larger clone differs from it by a single base. These data come from a study of T cell repertoires in cytomegalovirus infection (dated by TCRdb to about 2019). Background on the whole study: Donor HLA type was relevant to the analysis, as public TCR beta signatures indicated carriage of CMV infection together with the matching HLA type. Findings and caveats that apply to the study as a whole: In the ex vivo response, HLA-C-restricted CMV-specific TCR beta clonotypes were dominant, and in two of eight donors the single most frequent clonotype came from this HLA-C-restricted group. Carriers of CMV infection plus the relevant HLA type were discriminated by the cumulative frequency of public TCR beta family members in the study cohort and in an independent roughly 320-donor cohort.

As encoded in the germline V gene, CDR1 is SGHTA while CDR2 is FQGTGA. Including the terminal cysteine and phenylalanine, the CDR3 comprises 15 residues. Only the CDR3 DNA is retained, 45 bases long and in frame from the first base. Compared with germline, V lacks 2 bases and J lacks 5 bases; bases without a gene match: 5. TCRdb shows the sequencer as Illumina HiSeq 1500. TCRdb reran the public reads through fastp at Q25 and MiXCR, keeping productive beta chains. Rows with a matching CDR3 protein are joined into one entry that keeps the most common DNA and genes. This sample gives about 260,000 distinct CDR3 sequences in total; approximately 13% of them show up just once. Together, the top ten hold 8.8% of the sample.

The TCR was taken from a human donor in good health (CMV status not recorded). Some clones in this sample may be carry-over from other donors' samples. Recombination joined TRBV7-3 with TRBJ2-1; 8 of the junction bases match TRBD2. Sequences were obtained from PBMCs. In nucleotides, the sequence is TGTGCCAGCAGCTTAGTAGCGGGGACCAACAATGAGCAGTTCTTC. This is translated as CASSLVAGTNNEQFF.